The following is a T cell receptor beta chain sequence with its context. This record belongs to a study of patients and donors after allogeneic stem cell transplantation. Deletions cut 1 base from V and 7 bases from J, with 14 bases between. The CDR3 loop spans 15 amino acids. Per germline, CDR1 SEHNR and CDR2 FQNEAQ (reference sequence). TCRdb ran MiXCR on the RT-PCR reads and lists one entry per CDR3 protein. This sample has roughly 230,000 distinct CDR3 sequences; around 14% occur once, and the top ten carry 11%. V usage is TRBV7-9 and J usage is TRBJ1-5; perhaps TRBD1 as D (6 bases). Sequencing input: blood, either unsorted or a sorted T cell fraction (not recorded which). This receptor was obtained from a human donor who was either an allogeneic HSCT recipient or a stem cell or donor lymphocyte infusion donor (not recorded which). It is not recorded whose cells these are; they may come from a transplant donor. The DNA for the CDR3 is TGTGCCAGCAGCTTAGGGGGGGCGCCGGGGCAGCCCCAGCATTTT. Translated, it gives CASSLGGAPGQPQHF.